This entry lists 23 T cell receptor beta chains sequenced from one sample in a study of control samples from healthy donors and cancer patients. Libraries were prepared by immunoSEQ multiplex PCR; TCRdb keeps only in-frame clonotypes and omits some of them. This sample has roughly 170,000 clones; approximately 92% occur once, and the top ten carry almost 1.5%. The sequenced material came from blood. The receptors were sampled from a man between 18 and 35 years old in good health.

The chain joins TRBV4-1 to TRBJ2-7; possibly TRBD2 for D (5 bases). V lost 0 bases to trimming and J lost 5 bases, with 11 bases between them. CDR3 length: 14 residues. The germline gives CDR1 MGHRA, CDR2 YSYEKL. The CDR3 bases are TGCGCCAGCAGCCAAGATGAGAGTAGCGACGAGCAGTACTTC. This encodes CASSQDESSDEQYF.

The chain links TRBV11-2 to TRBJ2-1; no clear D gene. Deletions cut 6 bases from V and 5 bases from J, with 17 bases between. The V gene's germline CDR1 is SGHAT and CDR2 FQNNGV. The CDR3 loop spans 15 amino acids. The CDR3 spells CASSLSLGSNNEQFF. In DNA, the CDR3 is TGTGCCAGCAGTTTAAGCCTGGGGTCAAACAATGAGCAGTTCTTC.

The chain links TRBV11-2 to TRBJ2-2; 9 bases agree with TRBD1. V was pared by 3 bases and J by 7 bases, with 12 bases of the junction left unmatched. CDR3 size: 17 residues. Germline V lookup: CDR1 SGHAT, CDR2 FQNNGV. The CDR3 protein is CASSFREADRGFGELFF. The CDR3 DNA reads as TGTGCCAGCAGCTTTCGTGAGGCGGACAGGGGTTTCGGGGAGCTGTTTTTT.

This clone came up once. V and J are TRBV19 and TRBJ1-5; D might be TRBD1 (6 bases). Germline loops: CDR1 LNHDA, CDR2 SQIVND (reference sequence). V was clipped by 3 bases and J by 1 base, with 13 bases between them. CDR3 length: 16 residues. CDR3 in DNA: TGTGCCAGTAGTATTGCCGGGGGCGGGAGCAATCAGCCCCAGCATTTT. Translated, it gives CASSIAGGGSNQPQHF.

CDR3 in amino acids: CSVLRGSGANVLTF. The CDR3 DNA follows: TGCAGCGTTCTTCGGGGCTCTGGGGCCAACGTCCTGACTTTC. The chain couples TRBV29-1 to TRBJ2-6; tentative D call: TRBD2 (5 bases). Trimming took off 5 bases at V and 0 bases at J, with 8 bases between the two ends. The CDR3 has 14 residues. Germline V lookup: CDR1 SQVTM, CDR2 ANQGSEA.

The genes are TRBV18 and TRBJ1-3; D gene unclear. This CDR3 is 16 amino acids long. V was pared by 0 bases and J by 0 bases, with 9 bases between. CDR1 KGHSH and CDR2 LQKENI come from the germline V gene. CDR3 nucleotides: TGTGCCAGCTCACCACCTTCGGTCCACTCTGGAAACACCATATATTTT. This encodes CASSPPSVHSGNTIYF. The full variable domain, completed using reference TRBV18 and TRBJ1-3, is NAGVMQNPRHLVRRRGQEARLRCSPMKGHSHVYWYRQLPEEGLKFMVYLQKENIIDESGMPKERFSAEFPKEGPSILRIQQVVRGDSAAYFCASSPPSVHSGNTIYFGEGSWLTVV.

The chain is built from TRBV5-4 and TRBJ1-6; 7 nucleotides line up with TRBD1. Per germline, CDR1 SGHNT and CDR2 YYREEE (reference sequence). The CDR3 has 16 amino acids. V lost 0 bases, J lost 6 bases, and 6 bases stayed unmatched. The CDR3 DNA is TGTGCCAGCAGCTTGGCCTATAACAGGGGTAATTCACCCCTCCACTTT. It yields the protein CASSLAYNRGNSPLHF.

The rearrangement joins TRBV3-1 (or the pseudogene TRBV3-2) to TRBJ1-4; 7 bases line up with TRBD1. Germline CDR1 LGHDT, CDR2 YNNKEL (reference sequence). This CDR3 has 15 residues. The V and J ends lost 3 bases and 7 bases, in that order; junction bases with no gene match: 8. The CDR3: CASSQSGQISEKLFF. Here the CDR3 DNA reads TGTGCCAGCAGCCAGTCGGGACAGATTTCTGAAAAACTGTTTTTT.

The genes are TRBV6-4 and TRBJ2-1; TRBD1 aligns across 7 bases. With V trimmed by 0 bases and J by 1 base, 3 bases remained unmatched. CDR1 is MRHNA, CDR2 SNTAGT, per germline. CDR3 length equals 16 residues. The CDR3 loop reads CASSDSLTGSYNEQFF. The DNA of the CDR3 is TGTGCCAGCAGTGACTCTCTGACAGGGTCCTACAATGAGCAGTTCTTC.

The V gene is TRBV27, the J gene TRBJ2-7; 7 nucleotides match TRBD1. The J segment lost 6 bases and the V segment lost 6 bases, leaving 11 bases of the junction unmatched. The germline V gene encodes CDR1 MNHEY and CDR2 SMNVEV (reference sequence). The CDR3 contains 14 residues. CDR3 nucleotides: TGTGCCAGCAGAGGCGTCAGGGGGAGAAGCGAGCAGTACTTC. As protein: CASRGVRGRSEQYF.

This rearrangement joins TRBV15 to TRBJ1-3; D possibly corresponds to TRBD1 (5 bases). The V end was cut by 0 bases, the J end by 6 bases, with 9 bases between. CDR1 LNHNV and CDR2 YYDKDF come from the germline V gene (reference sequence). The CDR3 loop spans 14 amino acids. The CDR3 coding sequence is TGTGCCACCAGCAGAGATCGAGGGACAAACACCATATATTTT. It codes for CATSRDRGTNTIYF.

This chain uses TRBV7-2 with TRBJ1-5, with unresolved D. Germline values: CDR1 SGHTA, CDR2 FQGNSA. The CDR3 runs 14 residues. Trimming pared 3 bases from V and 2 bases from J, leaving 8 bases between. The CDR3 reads CASSFSRGNQPQHF. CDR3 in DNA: TGTGCCAGCAGCTTTAGTCGAGGCAATCAGCCCCAGCATTTT. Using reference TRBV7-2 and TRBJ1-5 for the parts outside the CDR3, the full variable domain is GAGVSQSPSNKVTEKGKDVELRCDPISGHTALYWYRQSLGQGLEFLIYFQGNSAPDKSGLPSDRFSAERTGGSVSTLTIQRTQQEDSAVYLCASSFSRGNQPQHFGDGTRLSIL.

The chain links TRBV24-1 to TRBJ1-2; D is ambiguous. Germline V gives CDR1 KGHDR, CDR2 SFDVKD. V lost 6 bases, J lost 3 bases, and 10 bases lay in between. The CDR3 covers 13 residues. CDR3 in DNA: TGTGCCACCAGTACAGACAACTACTATGGCTACACCTTC. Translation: CATSTDNYYGYTF.

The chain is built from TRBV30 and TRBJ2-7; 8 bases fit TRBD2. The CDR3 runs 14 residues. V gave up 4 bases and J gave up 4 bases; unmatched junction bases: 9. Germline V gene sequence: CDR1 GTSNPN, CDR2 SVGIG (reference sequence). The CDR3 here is CAWIPRLAKYEQYF. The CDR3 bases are TGTGCCTGGATCCCCCGACTAGCGAAATACGAGCAGTACTTC.

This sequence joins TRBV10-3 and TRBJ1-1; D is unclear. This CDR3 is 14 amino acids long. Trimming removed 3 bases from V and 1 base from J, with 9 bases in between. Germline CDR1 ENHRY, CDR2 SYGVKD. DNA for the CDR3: TGTGCCATCAGTGATTATGGAGGGAACACTGAAGCTTTCTTT. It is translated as CAISDYGGNTEAFF.

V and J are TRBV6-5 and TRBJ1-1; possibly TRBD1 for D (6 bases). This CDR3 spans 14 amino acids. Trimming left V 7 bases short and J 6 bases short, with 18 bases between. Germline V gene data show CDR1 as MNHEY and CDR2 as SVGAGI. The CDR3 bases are TGTGCCAGCAAAGAGGGGGGATCCAACTCTGAAGCTTTCTTT. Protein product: CASKEGGSNSEAFF.

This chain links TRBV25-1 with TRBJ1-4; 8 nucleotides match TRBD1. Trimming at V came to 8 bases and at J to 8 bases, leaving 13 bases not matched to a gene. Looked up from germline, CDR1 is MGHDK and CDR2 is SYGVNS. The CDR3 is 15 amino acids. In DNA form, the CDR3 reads TGTGCCAGCCGCCGGGGAGGGACAGGAGGCGAAAAACTGTTTTTT. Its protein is CASRRGGTGGEKLFF.

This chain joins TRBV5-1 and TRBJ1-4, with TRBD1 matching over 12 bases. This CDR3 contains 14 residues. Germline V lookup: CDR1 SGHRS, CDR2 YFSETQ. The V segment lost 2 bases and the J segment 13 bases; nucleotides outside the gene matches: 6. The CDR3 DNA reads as TGCGCCAGCAGCTTTCCGGGACAGGGGGCCGGACTGTTTTTT. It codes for CASSFPGQGAGLFF.

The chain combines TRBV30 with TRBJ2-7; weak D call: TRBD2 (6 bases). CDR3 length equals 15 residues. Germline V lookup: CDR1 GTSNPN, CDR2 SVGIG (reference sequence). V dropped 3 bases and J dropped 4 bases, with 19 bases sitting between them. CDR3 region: CAWRKSGTGVYEQYF. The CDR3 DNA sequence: TGTGCCTGGAGAAAAAGCGGAACGGGGGTTTACGAGCAGTACTTC. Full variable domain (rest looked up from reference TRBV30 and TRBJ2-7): SQTIHQWPATLVQPVGSPLSLECTVEGTSNPNLYWYRQAAGRGLQLLFYSVGIGQISSEVPQNLSASRPQDRQFILSSKKLLLSDSGFYLCAWRKSGTGVYEQYFGPGTRLTVT.

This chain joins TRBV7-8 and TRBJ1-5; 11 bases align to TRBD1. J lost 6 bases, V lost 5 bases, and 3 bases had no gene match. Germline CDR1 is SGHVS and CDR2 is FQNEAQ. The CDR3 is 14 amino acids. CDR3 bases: TGTGCCAGCAGCCCCGGGACAGGGGGTCAGCCCCAGCATTTT. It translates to CASSPGTGGQPQHF.

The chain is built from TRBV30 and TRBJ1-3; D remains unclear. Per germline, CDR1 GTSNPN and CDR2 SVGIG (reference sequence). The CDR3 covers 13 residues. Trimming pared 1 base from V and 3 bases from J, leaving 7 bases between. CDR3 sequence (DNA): TGTGCCTGGAGTGAATACGTTGGAAACACCATATATTTT. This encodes CAWSEYVGNTIYF.

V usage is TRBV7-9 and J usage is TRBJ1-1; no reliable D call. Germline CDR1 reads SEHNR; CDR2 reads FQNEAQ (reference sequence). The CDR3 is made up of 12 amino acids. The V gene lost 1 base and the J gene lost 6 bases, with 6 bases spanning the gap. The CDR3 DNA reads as TGTGCCAGCAGCTTAGATTCGGCTGAAGCTTTCTTT. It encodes CASSLDSAEAFF.

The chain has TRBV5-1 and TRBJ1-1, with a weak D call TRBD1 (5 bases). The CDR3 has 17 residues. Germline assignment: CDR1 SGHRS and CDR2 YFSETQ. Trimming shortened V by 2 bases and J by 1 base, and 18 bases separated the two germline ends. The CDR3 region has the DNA TGCGCCAGCAGCTTTAGAGGGGCGGCGCGGTCGAACACTGAAGCTTTCTTT. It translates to CASSFRGAARSNTEAFF.